This TCR beta chain was recorded in a study of blood T cell repertoires in COVID-19. About the study: Both acute and convalescent COVID-19 samples were obtained from the United States, Italy and Spain.

Generated by immunoSEQ multiplex PCR, the TCRdb table keeps only in-frame clones and is missing some. Of about 150,000 clones listed, approximately 80% are singletons. Assignment of participants to cohorts was predicated upon participant-reported clinical history. People in the exposed group encountered a COVID-19 case within 2 weeks before entering the study. The source of this sequence is a man in his sixties or seventies who had been exposed to COVID-19. The sequenced material came from PBMCs or T cells enriched from blood (not recorded which).

The CDR3 DNA follows: TGTGCCAGCACTACGAACACTGAAGCTTTCTTT. It translates to CASTTNTEAFF. J is TRBJ1-1 and V is TRBV5-8; D unclear. The CDR3 extends over 11 amino acids. The V end was cut by 6 bases, the J end by 1 base, with 4 bases between. CDR1 and CDR2 (germline): SGHTS, YDEGEE.